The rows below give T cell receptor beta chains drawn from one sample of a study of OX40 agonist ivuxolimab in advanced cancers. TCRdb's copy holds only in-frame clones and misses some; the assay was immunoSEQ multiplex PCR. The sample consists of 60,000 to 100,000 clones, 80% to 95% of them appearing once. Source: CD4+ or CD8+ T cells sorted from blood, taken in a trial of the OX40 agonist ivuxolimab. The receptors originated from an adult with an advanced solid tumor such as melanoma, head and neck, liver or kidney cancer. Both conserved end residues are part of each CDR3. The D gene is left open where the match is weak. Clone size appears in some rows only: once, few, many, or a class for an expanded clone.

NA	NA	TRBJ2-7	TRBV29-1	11	TGCAGCGTTGAAGATCAACCGGGGATTCACTTC	CSVEDQPGIHF
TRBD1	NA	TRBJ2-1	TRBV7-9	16	TGTGCCAGCAGCGTTCGGGACAGGGTCTCCTACAATGAGCAGTTCTTC	CASSVRDRVSYNEQFF
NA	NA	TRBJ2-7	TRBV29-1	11	TGCAGCGTTGAATGGTCTTACGAGCAGTACTTC	CSVEWSYEQYF
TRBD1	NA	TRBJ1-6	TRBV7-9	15	TGTGCCAGCGCCTTTGCCGGGACAGGCGCTTCACCCCTCCACTTT	CASAFAGTGASPLHF
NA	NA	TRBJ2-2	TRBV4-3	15	TGCGCCAGCAGTCCCCCAGGGGTTGGCACCGGGGAGCTGTTTTTT	CASSPPGVGTGELFF
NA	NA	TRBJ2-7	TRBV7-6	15	TGTGCCAGCAGCGCCGGGACCGGGAGCTCCTACGAGCAGTACTTC	CASSAGTGSSYEQYF
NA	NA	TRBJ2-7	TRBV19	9	TGTGCCCCGGAGTACGAGCAGTACTTC	CAPEYEQYF
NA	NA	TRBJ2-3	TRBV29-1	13	TGCAGCTCGGGGGCAGGGGTGAGAGATACGCAGTATTTT	CSSGAGVRDTQYF
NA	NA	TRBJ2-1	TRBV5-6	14	TGTGCCAGCAACTTATGGGGGGGGCTGGATGAGCAGTTCTTC	CASNLWGGLDEQFF
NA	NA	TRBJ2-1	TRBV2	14	TGTGCCAGTGTGGCGGGGCAGCAGTACAATGAGCAGTTCTTC	CASVAGQQYNEQFF
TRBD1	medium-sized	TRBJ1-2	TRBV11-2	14	TGTGCCAGCAGCTTGGGACAGGGGACCTATGGCTACACCTTC	CASSLGQGTYGYTF
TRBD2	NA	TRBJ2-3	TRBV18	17	TGTGCCAGCTCACCGCCTAAAGCGGGGGGGCCCACAGATACGCAGTATTTT	CASSPPKAGGPTDTQYF
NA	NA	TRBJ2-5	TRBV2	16	TGTGCCAGCAGTGAGTCGGGACATATGTACCAAGAGACCCAGTACTTC	CASSESGHMYQETQYF
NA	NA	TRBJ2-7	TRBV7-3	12	TGTGCCAGCAGCCATGGTATGGGGGAGCAGTACTTC	CASSHGMGEQYF
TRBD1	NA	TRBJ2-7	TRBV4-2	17	TGTGCCAGCAGCCAAGGGGGCAGGGGGTTAATTGGATACGAGCAGTACTTC	CASSQGGRGLIGYEQYF
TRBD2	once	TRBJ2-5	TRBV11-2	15	TGTGCCAGCAGCCTTAGCGGGGGGTACCAAGAGACCCAGTACTTC	CASSLSGGYQETQYF
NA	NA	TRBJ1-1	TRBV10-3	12	TGTGCCATCAGTCCTAGCGACACTGAAGCTTTCTTT	CAISPSDTEAFF